These 15 T cell receptor beta chains came from one sample sequenced in a study of blood T cells in healthy people across ages. A second about 7 to 11 cycle PCR used barcoded and J-beta primers. Using its own MiXCR run on the 5' RACE reads, TCRdb lists one record per CDR3 protein. The sample shows about 640,000 distinct CDR3 sequences, about 30% of them seen only once. The sample was blood. Receptors originate from a woman older than 75 in good health.

There are a few counts of this clonotype. The gene calls are TRBV7-2 and TRBJ1-6; D possibly corresponds to TRBD1 (5 bases). CDR3 length equals 16 residues. Germline lookup yields CDR1 SGHTA and CDR2 FQGNSA. Trimming took off 4 bases at V and 0 bases at J, with 10 bases between the two ends. CDR3: CASSWRQISYNSPLHF. The CDR3 DNA sequence: TGTGCCAGCAGCTGGCGACAGATCTCCTATAATTCACCCCTCCACTTT.

This clonotype showed up many times. The chain has TRBV5-6 and TRBJ2-7; 7 positions agree with TRBD1. CDR1 is SGHDT, CDR2 YYEEEE, per germline. The CDR3 is 15 residues long. Unmatched junction bases numbered 9, after V lost 4 bases and J lost 2 bases. DNA for the CDR3: TGTGCCAGCAGCAGGGGGTCCGGGACAGCCTACGAGCAGTACTTC. Translated, it gives CASSRGSGTAYEQYF.

Only a few counts were recorded for this clonotype. One base away lies a much larger clone, so this may be a sequencing read error. The chain carries TRBV9 and TRBJ2-1; D tentatively reads TRBD1 or TRBD2 (6 bases each). This CDR3 is 14 amino acids long. In germline, CDR1 is SGDLS, CDR2 YYNGEE. V was pared by 4 bases and J by 9 bases, with 17 bases between. This chain's CDR3 is CASSFGREGGEQFF. The DNA of the CDR3 is TGTGCCAGCAGCTTCGGGCGGGAAGGGGGTGAGCAGTTCTTC. The variable domain in full, completed from reference TRBV9 and TRBJ2-1, reads DSGVTQTPKHLITATGQRVTLRCSPRSGDLSVYWYQQSLDQGLQFLIQYYNGEERAKGNILERFSAQQFPDLHSELNLSSLELGDSALYFCASSFGREGGEQFFGPGTRLTVL.

A word on this clonotype: Relative to the germline gene, one junction end is altered; a read error may explain this. The chain combines TRBV4-3 with TRBJ2-4, with a possible D match to TRBD1 (5 bases). The J call could be wrong; TRBJ2-7 is a better fit for the DNA end. The CDR3 is made up of 13 amino acids. Germline assignment: CDR1 LGHNA and CDR2 YSLEER. The CDR3 spells CASNQQTAYEQYF. CDR3 bases: TGCGCCAGCAACCAACAGACAGCCTACGAGCAGTACTTC.

The chain combines TRBV7-8 with TRBJ1-1; no firm D call. Germline V gene data show CDR1 as SGHVS and CDR2 as FQNEAQ. The V gene lost 8 bases and the J gene lost 2 bases, with 12 bases spanning the gap. This CDR3 comprises 13 residues. CDR3 sequence: CASGSRANTEAFF. CDR3 DNA sequence: TGTGCCAGCGGCAGCCGAGCAAACACTGAAGCTTTCTTT. Drawing the rest from reference TRBV7-8 and TRBJ1-1, the complete variable domain is GAGVSQSPRYKVAKRGQDVALRCDPISGHVSLFWYQQALGQGPEFLTYFQNEAQLDKSGLPSDRFFAERPEGSVSTLKIQRTQQEDSAVYLCASGSRANTEAFFGQGTRLTVV.

The chain couples TRBV6-2 or TRBV6-3 to TRBJ1-1; TRBD1 matches 7 bases. The CDR3 contains 14 residues. Germline V gene data show CDR1 as MNHEY and CDR2 as SVGEGT. The V and J ends lost 5 bases and 6 bases, in that order; junction bases with no gene match: 9. The DNA of the CDR3 is TGTGCCAGCAGTCGACTCAGACAGGGTTCTGAAGCTTTCTTT. Its protein is CASSRLRQGSEAFF.

At least ten counts were recorded for this clonotype. This sequence joins TRBV6-1 and TRBJ2-3, with D possibly being TRBD1 or TRBD2 (6 bases each). This CDR3 region has 14 residues. Trimming took 4 bases from V and 3 from J, leaving 11 bases between them. Germline V gives CDR1 MNHNS, CDR2 SASEGT. Written as DNA, the CDR3 is TGTGCCAGCAGTGCCCTAGGGGGGACAGATACGCAGTATTTT. Amino acid sequence: CASSALGGTDTQYF.

This chain uses TRBV4-2 with TRBJ2-5; 7 nucleotides line up with TRBD2. The CDR3 has 13 amino acids. J was trimmed by 5 bases and V by 4 bases; bases with no gene match: 4. Germline-derived CDR1 and CDR2 are LGHNA and YNFKEQ. CDR3 protein: CASSLAGDETQYF. The CDR3 nucleotides are TGTGCCAGCAGCCTGGCGGGGGACGAGACCCAGTACTTC.

This clonotype was recorded many times. The rearrangement links TRBV6-2 or TRBV6-3 to TRBJ2-1, with 16 bases identical to TRBD2. This CDR3 has 17 amino acids. Germline values: CDR1 MNHEY, CDR2 SVGEGT. The V and J ends lost 6 bases and 6 bases, in that order; junction bases with no gene match: 8. The CDR3 region is CASRGGLAGGPGNEQFF. The CDR3 DNA is TGTGCCAGCAGAGGGGGACTAGCGGGGGGGCCTGGCAATGAGCAGTTCTTC.

The chain recombines TRBV11-2 with TRBJ2-1; tentatively, D is TRBD1 (7 bases). Germline V gives CDR1 SGHAT, CDR2 FQNNGV. The CDR3 length is 15 residues. Between the trimmed V and J ends, which lost 5 bases and 3 bases, there was a span of 14 bases. In DNA form, the CDR3 reads TGTGCCAGCAGCCTCCGCGGGACAGACTACAATGAGCAGTTCTTC. Its protein is CASSLRGTDYNEQFF.

A few counts support this clonotype. The chain couples TRBV9 to TRBJ1-6; the D is unclear. The CDR3 runs to 14 residues. Germline V gene lookup returns CDR1 SGDLS and CDR2 YYNGEE. The V end was cut by 7 bases, the J end by 10 bases, with 18 bases between. DNA of the CDR3: TGTGCCAGCCGGCCGGAGGGAATTGGATCACCCCTCCACTTT. Protein: CASRPEGIGSPLHF. Full variable domain (missing parts from reference TRBV9 and TRBJ1-6): DSGVTQTPKHLITATGQRVTLRCSPRSGDLSVYWYQQSLDQGLQFLIQYYNGEERAKGNILERFSAQQFPDLHSELNLSSLELGDSALYFCASRPEGIGSPLHFGNGTRLTVT.

This sequence joins TRBV7-2 and TRBJ2-6; D is unresolved. With 1 base removed from V and 4 bases from J, the gap between germline ends came to 20 bases. From germline, CDR1 is SGHTA and CDR2 FQGNSA. The CDR3 is 19 residues long. CDR3 DNA sequence: TGTGCCAGCAGCTTAGAGAGAGCAAAATTTTCCGAAGGGGCCAACGTCCTGACTTTC. It codes for CASSLERAKFSEGANVLTF.

This clonotype was seen more than once but under ten times. The chain is built from TRBV6-1 and TRBJ1-4; TRBD1 matches at 7 bases. CDR1 MNHNS and CDR2 SASEGT come from the germline V gene. Trimming at V came to 2 bases and at J to 8 bases, leaving 11 bases not matched to a gene. CDR3 length equals 16 residues. CDR3 DNA: TGTGCCAGCAGTGAAAGACAGGGCCTTCAGAGAGAAAAACTGTTTTTT. Translation: CASSERQGLQREKLFF.

There are a few counts of this clonotype. J is TRBJ1-2 and V is TRBV6-5; possible D gene TRBD1, 6 bases. Trimming left V 8 bases short and J 8 bases short, with 27 bases between. This CDR3 region has 16 residues. Germline V CDR1 and CDR2: MNHEY, SVGAGI. CDR3 residues: CASVSIGTTSSEGYTF. The CDR3 DNA reads TGTGCCAGCGTATCTATTGGGACAACTAGTTCCGAGGGCTACACCTTC.

This clonotype was seen ten or more times. The DNA for the CDR3 is TGCAGTGCTAGAGTCTCGGGGTATACAGATACGCAGTATTTT. Residues: CSARVSGYTDTQYF. This rearrangement joins TRBV20-1 to TRBJ2-3; D possibly corresponds to TRBD2 (5 bases). The germline V and J ends were trimmed by 1 base and 3 bases, with 11 bases remaining between them. The CDR3 has 14 amino acids. Germline CDR1 reads DFQATT; CDR2 reads SNEGSKA (reference sequence).